The 24 T cell receptor beta chains below come from one sample, sequenced in a study of blood T cell repertoires in COVID-19. Generated by immunoSEQ multiplex PCR, the TCRdb table keeps only in-frame clones and is missing some. The sample has about 16,000 clones, around 87% seen once. The sample comprised peripheral blood. These TCRs come from a human donor in a cohort sampled during active COVID-19.

The chain uses TRBV7-9 and TRBJ1-1; no clear D gene. The CDR3 is made up of 14 amino acids. The V end was cut by 5 bases, the J end by 8 bases, with 18 bases between. Germline-derived CDR1 and CDR2 are SEHNR and FQNEAQ (reference sequence). CDR3 sequence: CASSPGSGHREAFF. DNA for the CDR3: TGTGCCAGCAGCCCCGGCTCTGGGCACCGCGAAGCTTTCTTT. Filled out from reference TRBV7-9 and TRBJ1-1, the complete variable domain reads DTGVSQNPRHKITKRGQNVTFRCDPISEHNRLYWYRQTLGQGPEFLTYFQNEAQLEKSRLLSDRFSAERPKGSFSTLEIQRTEQGDSAMYLCASSPGSGHREAFFGQGTRLTVV.

This rearrangement joins TRBV7-8 to TRBJ1-5, with no clear D. Trimming took off 5 bases at V and 2 bases at J, with 10 bases between the two ends. The CDR3 extends over 14 amino acids. In germline, CDR1 is SGHVS, CDR2 FQNEAQ. The CDR3 region is CASSAEPGNQPQHF. CDR3 bases: TGTGCCAGCAGCGCGGAGCCCGGCAATCAGCCCCAGCATTTT.

J is TRBJ2-5 and V is TRBV7-8, with 8 nucleotides matching TRBD1. The CDR3 is 15 amino acids. Germline values: CDR1 SGHVS, CDR2 FQNEAQ. V dropped 4 bases and J dropped 4; count of bases not matched to a gene: 8. The DNA of the CDR3 is TGTGCCAGCAGCTCAGAGGTCAGGGGGCGAGAGACCCAGTACTTC. As protein: CASSSEVRGRETQYF. The full variable domain, with the rest looked up from reference TRBV7-8 and TRBJ2-5, is GAGVSQSPRYKVAKRGQDVALRCDPISGHVSLFWYQQALGQGPEFLTYFQNEAQLDKSGLPSDRFFAERPEGSVSTLKIQRTQQEDSAVYLCASSSEVRGRETQYFGPGTRLLVL.

The chain employs TRBV5-5 and TRBJ1-6; TRBD1 aligns across 8 bases. Trimming removed 4 bases from V and 8 bases from J; junction bases left unmatched: 2. The CDR3 covers 13 residues. Germline CDR1 SGHKS, CDR2 YYEKEE (reference sequence). CDR3 sequence: CASSKDRDSPLHF. CDR3 DNA: TGTGCCAGCAGCAAGGACAGGGATTCACCCCTCCACTTT.

The chain recombines TRBV29-1 with TRBJ1-2, with D possibly being TRBD1 (6 bases). The germline V gene encodes CDR1 SQVTM and CDR2 ANQGSEA. Between the trimmed V and J ends, which lost 7 bases and 8 bases, there was a span of 14 bases. This CDR3 contains 11 residues. The CDR3 reads CSAQGSAGYTF. Written as DNA, the CDR3 is TGCAGCGCCCAGGGGAGCGCGGGCTACACCTTC.

The chain recombines TRBV7-6 with TRBJ2-7; tentatively, D is TRBD2 (5 bases). CDR3 size: 12 residues. CDR1 is SGHVS, CDR2 FNYEAQ, per germline. The V end was cut by 1 base, the J end by 9 bases, with 10 bases between. This chain's CDR3 is CASSLGDYRQYF. The CDR3 DNA is TGTGCCAGCAGCTTAGGCGACTACAGGCAGTACTTC.

The V gene is TRBV11-2, the J gene TRBJ2-4; TRBD1 aligns across 7 bases. The length of the CDR3 is 17 residues. V shed 5 bases, J shed 0 bases, and the junction held 10 bases outside the gene matches. CDR1 SGHAT and CDR2 FQNNGV come from the germline V gene. The CDR3 protein is CASSPRGGPLAKNIQYF. In DNA form, the CDR3 reads TGTGCCAGCAGCCCTAGAGGGGGCCCTCTAGCCAAAAACATTCAGTACTTC.

J is TRBJ1-3 and V is TRBV19; no reliable D call. This CDR3 has 14 residues. Trimming removed 5 bases at V and 2 bases at J, with 10 bases between. The germline CDR1 and CDR2 sequences are LNHDA and SQIVND (reference sequence). Written as DNA, the CDR3 is TGTGCCAGTAGTCTCAGGCCTACTGGAAACACCATATATTTT. Translation: CASSLRPTGNTIYF.

This rearrangement joins TRBV9 to TRBJ2-7; TRBD2 matches 8 bases. CDR3 length equals 13 residues. The germline gives CDR1 SGDLS, CDR2 YYNGEE. The J segment lost 5 bases and the V segment lost 5 bases, leaving 6 bases of the junction unmatched. Here the CDR3 DNA reads TGTGCCAGCAGTGACGGGGGGGCCAACGAGCAGTACTTC. Its translation is CASSDGGANEQYF.

The J gene is TRBJ2-2, the V gene TRBV5-8; 8 nucleotides align to TRBD2. After removal of 5 bases from V and 1 base from J, the junction contained 4 bases not matched to a gene. There are 15 residues in the CDR3. In germline, CDR1 is SGHTS, CDR2 YDEGEE. CDR3 DNA: TGTGCCAGCAGACGCGGGGGGCTGAACACCGGGGAGCTGTTTTTT. Its translation is CASRRGGLNTGELFF.

The chain links TRBV11-1 to TRBJ2-1, with 11 positions matching TRBD2. Trimming took 3 bases from V and 9 from J; bases not matched to a gene: 4. Germline V gene sequence: CDR1 SGHAT, CDR2 FQDESV (reference sequence). The length of the CDR3 is 14 residues. CDR3 bases: TGTGCCAGCAGCTTGACCGGGACTAGCGGTGAGCAGTTCTTC. Translating it yields CASSLTGTSGEQFF. Looking up the rest from reference TRBV11-1 and TRBJ2-1 gives the full variable domain: EAEVAQSPRYKITEKSQAVAFWCDPISGHATLYWYRQILGQGPELLVQFQDESVVDDSQLPKDRFSAERLKGVDSTLKIQPAELGDSAMYLCASSLTGTSGEQFFGPGTRLTVL.

This CDR3 reads CATSSYRGPYGYTF. The CDR3 bases are TGTGCCACCAGCAGCTACAGGGGGCCTTATGGCTACACCTTC. J is TRBJ1-2 and V is TRBV15; 9 bases match TRBD1. CDR3 length: 14 amino acids. Unmatched junction bases numbered 4, after V lost 3 bases and J lost 5 bases. Germline CDR1 and CDR2: LNHNV and YYDKDF (reference sequence).

V gene TRBV28 combines with J gene TRBJ1-1; no definite D call. CDR1 is MDHEN, CDR2 SYDVKM, per germline. The V end lost 2 bases, the J end lost 9 bases, and 13 bases lay between the germline ends. There are 13 residues in the CDR3. As DNA, the CDR3 is TGTGCCAGCAGTTTAGTTACAGCCGGAAAAGCTTTCTTT. This sequence encodes CASSLVTAGKAFF.

The gene calls are TRBV4-2 and TRBJ1-2; the D is unclear. The ends were cut back, 4 bases at V and 1 base at J, with 7 bases in the middle. The length of the CDR3 is 13 residues. Germline CDR1 reads LGHNA; CDR2 reads YNFKEQ. The CDR3 bases are TGTGCCAGCAGCCCCCTAGGTAACTATGGCTACACCTTC. Its translation: CASSPLGNYGYTF.

This clone was seen a handful of times. CDR3 in DNA: TGTGCCAGCAGTGTAAGCGGGAACTCGAATGAGCAGTTCTTC. Its translation is CASSVSGNSNEQFF. The chain is built from TRBV25-1 and TRBJ2-1; 7 bases map to TRBD2. From germline, CDR1 is MGHDK and CDR2 SYGVNS. This CDR3 region has 14 residues. V was clipped by 4 bases and J by 7 bases; unmatched bases: 7.

The chain combines TRBV11-2 with TRBJ2-1; a possible D gene is TRBD2 (5 bases). The CDR3 extends over 13 amino acids. V dropped 1 base and J dropped 9 bases, with 10 bases sitting between them. CDR1 and CDR2 from the germline V gene are SGHAT and FQNNGV. The CDR3 coding sequence is TGTGCCAGCAGCTTAGTAGCTAGCCTTGAGCAGTTCTTC. This gives the protein CASSLVASLEQFF.

This chain connects TRBV19 to TRBJ1-6, with 7 bases lining up with TRBD1. V lost 2 bases to trimming and J lost 5 bases; unmatched junction nucleotides: 3. Germline V gene data show CDR1 as LNHDA and CDR2 as SQIVND (reference sequence). This CDR3 has 15 amino acids. The CDR3 spells CASSINQGDNSPLHF. The CDR3 coding sequence is TGTGCCAGTAGTATAAATCAGGGGGATAATTCACCCCTCCACTTT.

This sequence joins TRBV11-2 and TRBJ2-5, with 9 bases lining up with TRBD1. The CDR3 runs 13 residues. CDR1 is SGHAT, CDR2 FQNNGV, per germline. The V segment lost 8 bases and the J segment 5 bases; nucleotides outside the gene matches: 6. For the CDR3, the DNA is TGTGCCAGCGAGAACAGGGGGCGGGAGACCCAGTACTTC. Translation gives CASENRGRETQYF.

The gene calls are TRBV6-5 and TRBJ2-4; D is unresolved. Germline CDR1 and CDR2: MNHEY and SVGAGI. The CDR3 sequence is 13 residues long. Trimming pared 7 bases from V and 7 bases from J, leaving 14 bases between. The CDR3 bases are TGTGCCAGCAAGCATGGGCAGAATAACATTCAGTACTTC. Translation gives CASKHGQNNIQYF.

The chain has TRBV6-5 and TRBJ2-2; no reliable D call. This CDR3 contains 13 residues. Germline values: CDR1 MNHEY, CDR2 SVGAGI. V was pared by 6 bases and J by 5 bases, with 10 bases between. CDR3 DNA: TGTGCCAGCAGGCCCAGAGCGACCGGGGAGCTGTTTTTT. It codes for CASRPRATGELFF.

The genes are TRBV7-2 and TRBJ1-2; 7 bases are shared with TRBD1. CDR3 size: 14 residues. V dropped 5 bases and J dropped 4; count of bases not matched to a gene: 7. Germline V gene lookup returns CDR1 SGHTA and CDR2 FQGNSA. The DNA for the CDR3 is TGTGCCAGCAGCCATGGGACAGATCTCTATGGCTACACCTTC. It specifies CASSHGTDLYGYTF.

This clone was counted a single time. V gene TRBV5-1 combines with J gene TRBJ1-3; possibly TRBD1 for D (5 bases). From germline, CDR1 is SGHRS and CDR2 YFSETQ. V was trimmed by 0 bases and J by 4 bases, leaving 11 bases between them. The CDR3 has 15 amino acids. CDR3 coding DNA: TGCGCCAGCAGCTTGGGGGGCTCCTCCGGAAACACCATATATTTT. Translation: CASSLGGSSGNTIYF.

The J gene is TRBJ2-3, the V gene TRBV4-1, with D possibly being TRBD2 (6 bases). The CDR3 is 16 amino acids. V lost 2 bases and J lost 4, with 16 bases in between. The germline V gene has CDR1 MGHRA and CDR2 YSYEKL. CDR3 sequence reads: CASSQPSKGGADTQYF. For the CDR3, the DNA is TGCGCCAGCAGCCAACCTAGCAAGGGAGGCGCAGATACGCAGTATTTT.

The rearrangement uses TRBV10-1 and TRBJ2-5, with 11 bases lining up with TRBD1. The CDR3 runs 17 residues. Germline trimming cut 3 bases from V and 4 bases from J; bases unmatched to any gene: 10. Germline CDR1 reads WNHNN; CDR2 reads SYGVQD (reference sequence). In DNA form, the CDR3 reads TGCGCCAGCAGTGACCCACACGGACAGGGGGCTGGAGAGACCCAGTACTTC. Translating gives CASSDPHGQGAGETQYF.